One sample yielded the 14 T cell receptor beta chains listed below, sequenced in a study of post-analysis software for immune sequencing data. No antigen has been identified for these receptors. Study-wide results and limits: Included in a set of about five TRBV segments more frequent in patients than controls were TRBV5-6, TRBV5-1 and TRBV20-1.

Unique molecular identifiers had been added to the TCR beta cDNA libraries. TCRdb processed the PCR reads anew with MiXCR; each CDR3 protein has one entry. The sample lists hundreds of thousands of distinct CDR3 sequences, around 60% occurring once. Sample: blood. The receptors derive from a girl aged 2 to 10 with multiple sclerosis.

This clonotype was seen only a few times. The DNA for the CDR3 is TGTGCCAACATGGCGAGGGACATCAACTCCTACAATGAGCAGTTCTTC. This translates into CANMARDINSYNEQFF. The gene calls are TRBV2 and TRBJ2-1; a weak D match, TRBD1 (6 bases). Trimming took 10 bases from V and 0 from J, leaving 19 bases between them. Looked up from germline, CDR1 is SNHLY and CDR2 is FYNNEI. This CDR3 comprises 16 residues.

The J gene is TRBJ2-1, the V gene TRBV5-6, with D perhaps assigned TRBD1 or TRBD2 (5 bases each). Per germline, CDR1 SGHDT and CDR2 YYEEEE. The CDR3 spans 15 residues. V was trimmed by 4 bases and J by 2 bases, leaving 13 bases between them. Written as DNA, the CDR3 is TGTGCCAGCAGCGGGGACCAAGAACCCTACAATGAGCAGTTCTTC. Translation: CASSGDQEPYNEQFF.

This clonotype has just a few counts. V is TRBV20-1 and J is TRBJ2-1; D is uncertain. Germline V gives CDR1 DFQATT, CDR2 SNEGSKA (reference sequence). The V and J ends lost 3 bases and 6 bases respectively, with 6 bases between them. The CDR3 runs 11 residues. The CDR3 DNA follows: TGCAGTGCTAGGGACCTCAATGAGCAGTTCTTC. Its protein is CSARDLNEQFF.

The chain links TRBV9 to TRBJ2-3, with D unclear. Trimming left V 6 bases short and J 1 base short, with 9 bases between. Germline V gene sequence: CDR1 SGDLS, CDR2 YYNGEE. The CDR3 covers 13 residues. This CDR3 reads CASTVGGTDTQYF. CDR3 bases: TGTGCCAGCACCGTCGGCGGCACAGATACGCAGTATTTT. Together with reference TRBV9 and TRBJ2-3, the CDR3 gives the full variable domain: DSGVTQTPKHLITATGQRVTLRCSPRSGDLSVYWYQQSLDQGLQFLIQYYNGEERAKGNILERFSAQQFPDLHSELNLSSLELGDSALYFCASTVGGTDTQYFGPGTRLTVL.

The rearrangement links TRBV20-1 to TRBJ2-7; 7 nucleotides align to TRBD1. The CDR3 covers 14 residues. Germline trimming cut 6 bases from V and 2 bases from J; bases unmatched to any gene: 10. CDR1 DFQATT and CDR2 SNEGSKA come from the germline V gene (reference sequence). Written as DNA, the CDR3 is TGCAGTGCGTCGACAGGGTACCTGACCTACGAGCAGTACTTC. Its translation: CSASTGYLTYEQYF.

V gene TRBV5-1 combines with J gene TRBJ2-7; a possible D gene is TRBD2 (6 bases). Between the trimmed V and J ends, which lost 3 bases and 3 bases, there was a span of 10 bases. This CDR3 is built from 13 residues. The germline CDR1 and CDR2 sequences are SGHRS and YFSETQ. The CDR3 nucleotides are TGCGCCAGCAGCTCGGACTACAACTACGAGCAGTACTTC. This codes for CASSSDYNYEQYF.

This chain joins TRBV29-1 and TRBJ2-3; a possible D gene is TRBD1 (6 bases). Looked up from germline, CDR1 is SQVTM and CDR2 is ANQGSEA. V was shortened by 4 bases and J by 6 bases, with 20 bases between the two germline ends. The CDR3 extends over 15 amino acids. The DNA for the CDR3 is TGCAGCGTTGCAACCAACAGGGAACGGTCGGATACGCAGTATTTT. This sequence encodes CSVATNRERSDTQYF.

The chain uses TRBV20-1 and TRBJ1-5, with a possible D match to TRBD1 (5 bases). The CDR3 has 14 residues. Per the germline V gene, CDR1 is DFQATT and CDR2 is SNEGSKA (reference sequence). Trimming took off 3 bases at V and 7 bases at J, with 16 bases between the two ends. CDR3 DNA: TGCAGTGCTAGCCCCCTGGGGGTGGGCCAGCCCCAGCATTTT. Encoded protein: CSASPLGVGQPQHF.

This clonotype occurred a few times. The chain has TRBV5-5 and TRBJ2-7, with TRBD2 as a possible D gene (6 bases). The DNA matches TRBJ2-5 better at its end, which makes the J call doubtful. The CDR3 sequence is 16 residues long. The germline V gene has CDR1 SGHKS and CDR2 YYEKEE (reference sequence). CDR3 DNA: TGTGCCAGCAGCCTAATTCCGGGACTGGGGGAAGAGACCCAGTACTTC. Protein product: CASSLIPGLGEETQYF.

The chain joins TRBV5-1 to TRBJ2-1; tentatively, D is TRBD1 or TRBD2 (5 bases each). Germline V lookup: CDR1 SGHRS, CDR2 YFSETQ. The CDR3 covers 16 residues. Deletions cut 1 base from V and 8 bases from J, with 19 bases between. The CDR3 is CASSLMFRGEGYEQFF. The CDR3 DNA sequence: TGCGCCAGCAGCTTGATGTTCCGGGGCGAGGGGTATGAGCAGTTCTTC. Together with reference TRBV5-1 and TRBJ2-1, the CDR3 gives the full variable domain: KAGVTQTPRYLIKTRGQQVTLSCSPISGHRSVSWYQQTPGQGLQFLFEYFSETQRNKGNFPGRFSGRQFSNSRSEMNVSTLELGDSALYLCASSLMFRGEGYEQFFGPGTRLTVL.

CDR3 in amino acids: CASSPGQGSPNGYTF. The CDR3, as DNA: TGCGCCAGCAGCCCGGGACAGGGCTCTCCGAATGGCTACACCTTC. V and J are TRBV5-1 and TRBJ1-2; 9 bases line up with TRBD1. Germline CDR1 and CDR2: SGHRS and YFSETQ. This CDR3 has 15 residues. The V segment lost 4 bases and the J segment 6 bases; nucleotides outside the gene matches: 10.

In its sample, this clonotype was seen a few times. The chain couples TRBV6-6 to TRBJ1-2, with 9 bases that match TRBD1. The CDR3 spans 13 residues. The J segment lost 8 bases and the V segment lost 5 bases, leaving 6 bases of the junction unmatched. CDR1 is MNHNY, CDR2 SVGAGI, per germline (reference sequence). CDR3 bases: TGTGCCAGCAGTACAGGGGGCGCGAAAGGCTACACCTTC. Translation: CASSTGGAKGYTF.

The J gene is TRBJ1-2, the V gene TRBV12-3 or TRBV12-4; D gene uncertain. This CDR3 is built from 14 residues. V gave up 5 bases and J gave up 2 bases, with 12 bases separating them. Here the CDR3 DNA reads TGTGCCAGCAGTGCTGGATATGCGAACTATGGCTACACCTTC. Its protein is CASSAGYANYGYTF.

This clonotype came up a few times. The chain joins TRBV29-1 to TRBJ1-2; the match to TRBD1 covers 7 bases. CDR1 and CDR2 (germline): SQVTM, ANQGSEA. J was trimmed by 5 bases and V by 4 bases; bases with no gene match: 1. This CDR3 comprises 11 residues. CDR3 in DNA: TGCAGCGTTGGGGACAGATATGGCTACACCTTC. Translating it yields CSVGDRYGYTF.